This TCR beta chain was obtained from a study of blood T cell repertoires in COVID-19. Study overall: Researchers got acute and convalescent COVID-19 samples from the United States, Italy and Spain. T cells, B-cell-depleted T cells, or PBMCs provided the cDNA or gDNA that served as material.

This CDR3 has 15 residues. Germline V gene sequence: CDR1 SGHTA, CDR2 FQGNSA. Germline trimming cut 5 bases from V and 7 bases from J; bases unmatched to any gene: 9. In the source study's methods: It was from reference gene primer amplification that nucleated cell counts were estimated. Clones were read by immunoSEQ multiplex PCR, and TCRdb kept only the in-frame ones, dropping some. V and J calls and clone size are as listed in that table; D and trimming were resolved from the DNA. The sample consists of approximately 200,000 clones, approximately 87% of them appearing once. This rearrangement joins TRBV7-2 to TRBJ1-4; 8 bases map to TRBD1. Sequenced: peripheral blood. This sequence was found in a woman aged 50 to 60 with acute or convalescent COVID-19. This CDR3 reads CASSLRGRGSEKLFF. The CDR3 bases are TGTGCCAGCAGCCTCAGGGGGCGCGGTAGTGAAAAACTGTTTTTT. The full variable domain, its missing parts supplied by reference TRBV7-2 and TRBJ1-4, is GAGVSQSPSNKVTEKGKDVELRCDPISGHTALYWYRQSLGQGLEFLIYFQGNSAPDKSGLPSDRFSAERTGGSVSTLTIQRTQQEDSAVYLCASSLRGRGSEKLFFGSGTQLSVL.